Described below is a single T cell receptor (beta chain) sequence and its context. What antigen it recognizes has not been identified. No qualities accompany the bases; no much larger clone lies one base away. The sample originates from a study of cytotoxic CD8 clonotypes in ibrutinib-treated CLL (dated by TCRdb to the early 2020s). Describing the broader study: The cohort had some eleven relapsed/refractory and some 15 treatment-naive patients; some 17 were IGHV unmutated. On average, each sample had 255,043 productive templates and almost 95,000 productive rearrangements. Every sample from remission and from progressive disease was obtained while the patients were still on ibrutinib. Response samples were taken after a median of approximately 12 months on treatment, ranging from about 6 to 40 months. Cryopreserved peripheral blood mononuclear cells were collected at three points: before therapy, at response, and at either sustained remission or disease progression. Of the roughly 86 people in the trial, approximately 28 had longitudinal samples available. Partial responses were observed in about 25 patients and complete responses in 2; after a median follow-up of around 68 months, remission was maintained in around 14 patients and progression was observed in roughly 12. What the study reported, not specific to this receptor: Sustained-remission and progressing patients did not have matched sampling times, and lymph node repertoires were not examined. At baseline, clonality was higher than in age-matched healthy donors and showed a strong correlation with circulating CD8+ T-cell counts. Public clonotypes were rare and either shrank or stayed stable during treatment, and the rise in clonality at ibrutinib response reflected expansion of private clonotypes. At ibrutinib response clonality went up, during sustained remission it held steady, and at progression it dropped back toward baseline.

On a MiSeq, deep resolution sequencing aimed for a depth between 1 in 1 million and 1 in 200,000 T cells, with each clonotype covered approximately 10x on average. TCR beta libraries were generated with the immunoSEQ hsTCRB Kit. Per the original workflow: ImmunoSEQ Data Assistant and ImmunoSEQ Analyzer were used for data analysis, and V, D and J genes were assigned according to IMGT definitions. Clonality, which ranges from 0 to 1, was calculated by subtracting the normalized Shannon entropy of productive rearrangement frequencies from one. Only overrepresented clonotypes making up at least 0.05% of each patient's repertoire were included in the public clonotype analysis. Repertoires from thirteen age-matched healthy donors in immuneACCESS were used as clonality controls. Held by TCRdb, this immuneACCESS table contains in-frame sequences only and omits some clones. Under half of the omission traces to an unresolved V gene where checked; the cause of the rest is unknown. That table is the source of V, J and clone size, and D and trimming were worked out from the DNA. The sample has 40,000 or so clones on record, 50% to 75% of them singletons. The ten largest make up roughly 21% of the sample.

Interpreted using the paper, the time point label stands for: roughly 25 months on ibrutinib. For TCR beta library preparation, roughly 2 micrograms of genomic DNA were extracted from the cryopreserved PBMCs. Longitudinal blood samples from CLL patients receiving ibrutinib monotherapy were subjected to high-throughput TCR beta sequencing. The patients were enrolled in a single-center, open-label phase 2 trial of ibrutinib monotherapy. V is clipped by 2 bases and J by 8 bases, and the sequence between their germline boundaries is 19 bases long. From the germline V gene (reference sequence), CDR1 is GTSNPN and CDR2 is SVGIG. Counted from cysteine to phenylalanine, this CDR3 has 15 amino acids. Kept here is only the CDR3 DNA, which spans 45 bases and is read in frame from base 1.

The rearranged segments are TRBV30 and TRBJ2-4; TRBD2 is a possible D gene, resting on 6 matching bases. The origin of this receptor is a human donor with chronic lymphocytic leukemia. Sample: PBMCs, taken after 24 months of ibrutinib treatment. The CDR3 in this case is CAWSSLGGNRDIQYF. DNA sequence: TGTGCCTGGAGTTCACTAGGAGGGAACCGGGACATTCAGTACTTC. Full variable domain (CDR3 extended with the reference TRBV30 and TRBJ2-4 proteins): SQTIHQWPATLVQPVGSPLSLECTVEGTSNPNLYWYRQAAGRGLQLLFYSVGIGQISSEVPQNLSASRPQDRQFILSSKKLLLSDSGFYLCAWSSLGGNRDIQYFGAGTRLSVL.